Included here is one TCR beta chain sequence, with context. This entry is derived from a study of blood T cell repertoires in COVID-19. Overall study: T cells, B-cell-depleted T cells, or PBMCs provided the cDNA or gDNA that served as material.

How the authors handled the data: Reference gene primer amplification in the assay estimated nucleated cell counts. The assay was immunoSEQ multiplex PCR, and TCRdb's table has in-frame clones only and misses some. Clone size and V and J calls were adopted from that table, with D and trimming inferred from the DNA. The data contain around 430,000 clones, roughly 88% of them seen just once; the ten biggest clones take up roughly an eighth. The CDR3 spans 15 residues. V dropped 3 bases and J dropped 2 bases, with 13 bases sitting between them. The germline V gene encodes CDR1 KGHSH and CDR2 LQKENI. The chain links TRBV18 to TRBJ2-5; weak D call: TRBD2 (7 bases). Sequenced material: peripheral blood. The receptor was derived from a woman aged 50 to 60 with COVID-19, enrolled during active disease. The DNA of the CDR3 is TGTGCCAGCTCACCCCAGGGAGGGGGGCAAGAGACCCAGTACTTC. It is translated as CASSPQGGGQETQYF.